This T cell receptor beta chain appears in the sequencing data of a study of cytomegalovirus exposure and HLA in healthy donors. Both 60 Vbeta primers and 13 Jbeta primers went into the PCR. Repertoires were generated with immunoSEQ multiplex PCR, while TCRdb's copy carries only in-frame clones and drops some. Its table records approximately 200,000 clones. Remarks on this clone: Its antigen remains unknown.

Overall study findings and caveats: Diagnosis of cytomegalovirus status made by the classifier reportedly showed high specificity and sensitivity. An analysis was carried out later, and it reportedly showed fewer N-insertions in an Asian-associated ancestry cluster than the approximately 680-donor mean.

Sequencing was carried out using PBMCs. This TCR was sampled from a boy aged 5-17 years in good health and CMV-seronegative.

CDR3 protein: CASSLGLAGFDEQFF. The CDR3 nucleotides read TGTGCCAGCAGCTTAGGACTAGCGGGGTTCGATGAGCAGTTCTTC. The chain couples TRBV7-3 to TRBJ2-1; 12 bases map to TRBD2. The ends lost 2 bases at V and 8 bases at J; junction bases unmatched: 4. Looked up from germline, CDR1 is SGHTA and CDR2 is FQGTGA. This CDR3 has 15 residues. The variable domain in full, completed from reference TRBV7-3 and TRBJ2-1, reads GAGVSQTPSNKVTEKGKYVELRCDPISGHTALYWYRQSLGQGPEFLIYFQGTGAADDSGLPNDRFFAVRPEGSVSTLKIQRTERGDSAVYLCASSLGLAGFDEQFFGPGTRLTVL.